This T cell receptor (beta chain) derives from a study of OX40 agonist ivuxolimab in advanced cancers. Study background: A male proportion of approximately 80% was recorded, with mean age approximately 57 years and range about 20 to 79. Prior checkpoint blockade (anti-PD-1, anti-PD-L1 or anti-CTLA-4) was permitted; under 50% had it. General observations from the study: More expanded clones were found, on average, in CD8+ than in CD4+ T cells. Low normalized clonal expansion also occurred in some nonresponding patients.

Regarding this clone: Its antigen remains unidentified.

Profiled with immunoSEQ multiplex PCR; TCRdb holds only in-frame clones, not every one. The table has around 86,000 clones, roughly 91% seen once. This TCR came from an adult with an advanced solid tumor such as melanoma, head and neck, liver or kidney cancer. This material consisted of CD4+ or CD8+ T cells sorted from blood, taken in a trial of the OX40 agonist ivuxolimab.

CDR3 in amino acids: CASSLWGESLAGRKETQYF. The DNA for the CDR3 is TGTGCCAGCAGCTTGTGGGGGGAGTCACTAGCGGGGCGTAAAGAGACCCAGTACTTC. The chain employs TRBV5-4 and TRBJ2-5; TRBD2 agrees at 10 bases. This CDR3 has 19 residues. CDR1 and CDR2 from the germline V gene are SGHNT and YYREEE (reference sequence). The ends lost 1 base at V and 3 bases at J; junction bases unmatched: 15. Together with reference TRBV5-4 and TRBJ2-5, the CDR3 gives the full variable domain: ETGVTQSPTHLIKTRGQQVTLRCSSQSGHNTVSWYQQALGQGPQFIFQYYREEENGRGNFPPRFSGLQFPNYSSELNVNALELDDSALYLCASSLWGESLAGRKETQYFGPGTRLLVL.